The 5 T cell receptor beta chains below all came from one sample that was sequenced in a study of cytomegalovirus exposure and HLA in healthy donors. Primers: 60 Vbeta forward and 13 Jbeta reverse. Assay used: immunoSEQ multiplex PCR; TCRdb lists only in-frame clones, some missing. The sample contains under 250,000 clones, more than 70% of which appear only once. Material for sequencing was PBMCs. These receptors originate from a boy aged 5-17 years in good health and CMV-seronegative.

This CDR3 reads CASSSSGWAESSYNEQFF. The CDR3 DNA follows: TGTGCCAGCAGCTCGTCTGGGTGGGCCGAAAGCTCCTACAATGAGCAGTTCTTC. The chain carries TRBV13 and TRBJ2-1; D is unclear. Trimming removed 4 bases from V and 0 bases from J, with 19 bases in between. Per germline, CDR1 PRHDT and CDR2 FYEKMQ (reference sequence). The CDR3 spans 18 residues.

CDR3 in amino acids: CATSRMDRDTGELFF. The CDR3 nucleotides are TGTGCCACCAGCCGCATGGACAGGGACACCGGGGAGCTGTTTTTT. The gene calls are TRBV15 and TRBJ2-2, with 8 nucleotides matching TRBD1. The CDR3 has 15 residues. Per the germline V gene, CDR1 is LNHNV and CDR2 is YYDKDF (reference sequence). Trimming took 5 bases from V and 3 from J; bases not matched to a gene: 5.

This chain connects TRBV10-3 to TRBJ1-1; D not certain. The germline gives CDR1 ENHRY, CDR2 SYGVKD. Trimming pared 3 bases from V and 1 base from J, leaving 6 bases between. The length of the CDR3 is 13 residues. This CDR3 is CAISETENTEAFF. CDR3 sequence (DNA): TGTGCCATCAGTGAAACAGAGAACACTGAAGCTTTCTTT.

The CDR3 bases are TGTGCCAGCAGCTTTGGTTCAAGGCGGATGGAAAAACTGTTTTTT. Translation gives CASSFGSRRMEKLFF. This rearrangement joins TRBV11-3 to TRBJ1-4; the D is unclear. V was clipped by 3 bases and J by 8 bases, with 16 bases between them. The CDR3 has 15 amino acids. The germline CDR1 and CDR2 sequences are SGHNT and YENEEA.

This chain links TRBV5-8 with TRBJ1-3; D perhaps matches TRBD1 (6 bases). Trimming took 4 bases from V and 2 from J, leaving 10 bases between them. CDR1 is SGHTS and CDR2 is YDEGEE in the germline V gene. The CDR3 is 14 residues long. The CDR3 region has the DNA TGTGCCAGCAGCCCAGGACAGCCTGGAAACACCATATATTTT. Protein product: CASSPGQPGNTIYF.